This TCR beta chain originates from a study of identical twins. CDR3 length equals 14 residues. Germline V gives CDR1 SGHTA, CDR2 FQGNSA. With V trimmed by 3 bases and J by 4 bases, 2 bases remained unmatched. Template switching introduced a universal primer site, and the cDNA bore unique molecular identifiers. TCRdb re-called the 5' RACE reads through MiXCR, storing one row per CDR3 protein. The table has roughly 1,500,000 distinct CDR3 sequences, 25% to 35% seen once. Sample: cord blood. V usage is TRBV7-2 and J usage is TRBJ2-1, with TRBD2 matching 8 bases. This TCR was sampled from a newborn girl in good health. This chain's CDR3 is CASSFSGKYNEQFF. The CDR3 nucleotides are TGTGCCAGCAGCTTTAGCGGGAAGTACAATGAGCAGTTCTTC.